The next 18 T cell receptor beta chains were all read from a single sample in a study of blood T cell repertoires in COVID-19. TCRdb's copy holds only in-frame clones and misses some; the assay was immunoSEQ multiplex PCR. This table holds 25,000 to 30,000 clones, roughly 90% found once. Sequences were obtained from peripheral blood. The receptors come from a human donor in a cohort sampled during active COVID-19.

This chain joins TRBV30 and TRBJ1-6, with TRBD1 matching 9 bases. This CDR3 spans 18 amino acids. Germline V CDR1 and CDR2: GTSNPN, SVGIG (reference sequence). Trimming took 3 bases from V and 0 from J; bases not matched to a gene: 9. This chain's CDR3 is CAWRRGQGRGSYNSPLHF. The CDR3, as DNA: TGTGCCTGGAGGAGGGGACAGGGTAGGGGCTCCTATAATTCACCCCTCCACTTT.

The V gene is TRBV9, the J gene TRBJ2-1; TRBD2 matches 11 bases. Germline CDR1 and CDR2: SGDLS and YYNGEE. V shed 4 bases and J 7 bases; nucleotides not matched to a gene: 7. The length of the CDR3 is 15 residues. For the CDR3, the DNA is TGTGCCAGCAGCCCCTGGACTAGCGGGTTTAATGAGCAGTTCTTC. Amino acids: CASSPWTSGFNEQFF.

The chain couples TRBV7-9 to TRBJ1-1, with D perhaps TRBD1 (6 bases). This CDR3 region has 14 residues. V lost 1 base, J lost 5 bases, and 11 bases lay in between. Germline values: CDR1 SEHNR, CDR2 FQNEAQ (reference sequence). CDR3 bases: TGTGCCAGCAGCTTAGAAGCAGGGGTTACTGAAGCTTTCTTT. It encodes CASSLEAGVTEAFF. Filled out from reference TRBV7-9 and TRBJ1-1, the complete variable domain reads DTGVSQNPRHKITKRGQNVTFRCDPISEHNRLYWYRQTLGQGPEFLTYFQNEAQLEKSRLLSDRFSAERPKGSFSTLEIQRTEQGDSAMYLCASSLEAGVTEAFFGQGTRLTVV.

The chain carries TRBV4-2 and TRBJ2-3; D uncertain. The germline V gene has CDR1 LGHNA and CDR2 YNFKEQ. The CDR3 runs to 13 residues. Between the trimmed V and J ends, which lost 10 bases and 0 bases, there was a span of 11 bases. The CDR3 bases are TGTGCCACTCGTGCGCCTAGCACAGATACGCAGTATTTT. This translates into CATRAPSTDTQYF.

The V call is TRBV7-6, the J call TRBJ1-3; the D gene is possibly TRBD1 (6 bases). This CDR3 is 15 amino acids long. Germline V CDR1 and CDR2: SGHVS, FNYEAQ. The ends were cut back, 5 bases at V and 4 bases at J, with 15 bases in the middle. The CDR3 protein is CASSRGTGTGNTIYF. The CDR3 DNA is TGTGCCAGCAGCCGGGGTACAGGGACGGGAAACACCATATATTTT.

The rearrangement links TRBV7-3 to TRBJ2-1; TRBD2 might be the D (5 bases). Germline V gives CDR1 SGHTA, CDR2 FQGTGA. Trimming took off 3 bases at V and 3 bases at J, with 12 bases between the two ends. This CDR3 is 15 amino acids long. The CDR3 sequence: CASSLDTGNYNEQFF. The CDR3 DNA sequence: TGTGCCAGCAGCTTGGATACGGGAAACTACAATGAGCAGTTCTTC.

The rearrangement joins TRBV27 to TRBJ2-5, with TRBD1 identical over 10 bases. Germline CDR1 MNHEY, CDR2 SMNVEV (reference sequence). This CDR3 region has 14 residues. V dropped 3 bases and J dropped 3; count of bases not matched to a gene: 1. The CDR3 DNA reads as TGTGCCAGCAGTTTTGGGACAGGGGAAGAGACCCAGTACTTC. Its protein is CASSFGTGEETQYF.

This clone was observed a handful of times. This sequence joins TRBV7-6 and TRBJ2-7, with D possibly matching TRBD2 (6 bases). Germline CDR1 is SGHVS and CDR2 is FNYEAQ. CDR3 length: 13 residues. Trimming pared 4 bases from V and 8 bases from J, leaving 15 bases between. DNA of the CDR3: TGTGCCAGCAGCTCTGAGACCGGGAGTCAGCAGTACTTC. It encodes CASSSETGSQQYF.

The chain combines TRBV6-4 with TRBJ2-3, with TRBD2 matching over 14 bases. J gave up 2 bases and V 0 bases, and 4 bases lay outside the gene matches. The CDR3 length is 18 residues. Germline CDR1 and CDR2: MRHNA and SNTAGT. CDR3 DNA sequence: TGTGCCAGCAGTGACTCTGGGACTAGCGGGGGTTACACAGATACGCAGTATTTT. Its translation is CASSDSGTSGGYTDTQYF.

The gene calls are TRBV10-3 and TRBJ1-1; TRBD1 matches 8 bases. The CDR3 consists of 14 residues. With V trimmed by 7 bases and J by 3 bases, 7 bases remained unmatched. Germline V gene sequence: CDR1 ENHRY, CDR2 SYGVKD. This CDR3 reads CAITGGDRDTEAFF. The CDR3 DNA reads TGTGCCATCACAGGGGGCGATAGGGACACTGAAGCTTTCTTT.

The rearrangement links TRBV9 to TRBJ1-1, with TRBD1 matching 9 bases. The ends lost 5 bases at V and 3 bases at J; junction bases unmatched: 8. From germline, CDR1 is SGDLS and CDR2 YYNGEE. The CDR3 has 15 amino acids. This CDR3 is CASRPTTGGYTEAFF. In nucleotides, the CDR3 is TGTGCCAGCAGACCAACGACAGGGGGATACACTGAAGCTTTCTTT.

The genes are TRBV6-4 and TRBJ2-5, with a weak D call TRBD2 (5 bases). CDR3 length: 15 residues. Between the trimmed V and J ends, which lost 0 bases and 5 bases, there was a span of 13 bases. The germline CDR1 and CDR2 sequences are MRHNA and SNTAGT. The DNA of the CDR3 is TGTGCCAGCAGTGACTCTGCAGGACGAGGGGAGACCCAGTACTTC. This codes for CASSDSAGRGETQYF.

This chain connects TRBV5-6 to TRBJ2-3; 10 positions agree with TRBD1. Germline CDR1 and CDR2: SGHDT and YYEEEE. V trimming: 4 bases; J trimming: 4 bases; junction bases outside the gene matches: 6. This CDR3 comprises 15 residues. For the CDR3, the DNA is TGTGCCAGCAGCGTGGACAGGGGGATCGCAGATACGCAGTATTTT. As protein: CASSVDRGIADTQYF.

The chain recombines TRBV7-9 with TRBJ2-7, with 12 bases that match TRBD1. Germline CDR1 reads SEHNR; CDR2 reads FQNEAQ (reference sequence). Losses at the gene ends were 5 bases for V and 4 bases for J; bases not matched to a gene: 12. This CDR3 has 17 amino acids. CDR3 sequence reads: CASSPRTGTGGGYEQYF. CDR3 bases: TGTGCCAGCAGCCCTCGCACCGGGACAGGGGGCGGGTACGAGCAGTACTTC.

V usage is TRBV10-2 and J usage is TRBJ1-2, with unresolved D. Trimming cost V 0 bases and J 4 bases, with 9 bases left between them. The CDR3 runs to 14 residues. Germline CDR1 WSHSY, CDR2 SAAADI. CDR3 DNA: TGCGCCAGCAGTGAGTCACGAACAGCCTATGGCTACACCTTC. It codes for CASSESRTAYGYTF.

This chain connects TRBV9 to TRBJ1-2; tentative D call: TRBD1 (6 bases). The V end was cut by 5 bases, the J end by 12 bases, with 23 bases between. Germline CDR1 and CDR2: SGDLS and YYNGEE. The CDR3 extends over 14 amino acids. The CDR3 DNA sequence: TGTGCCAGCAGTCCCAGGCAGGGGCAGGGTAAAAACACCTTC. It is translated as CASSPRQGQGKNTF.

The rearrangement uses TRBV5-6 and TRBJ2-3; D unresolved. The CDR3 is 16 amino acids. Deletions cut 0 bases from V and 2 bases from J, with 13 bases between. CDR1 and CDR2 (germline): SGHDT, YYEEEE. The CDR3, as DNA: TGTGCCAGCAGCTTGGGGTCTCGAGTCCTCACAGATACGCAGTATTTT. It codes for CASSLGSRVLTDTQYF.

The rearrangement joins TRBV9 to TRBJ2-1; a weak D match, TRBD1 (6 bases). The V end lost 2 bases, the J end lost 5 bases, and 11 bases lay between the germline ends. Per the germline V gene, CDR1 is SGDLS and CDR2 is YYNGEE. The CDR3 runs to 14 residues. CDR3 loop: CASSVYTGNNEQFF. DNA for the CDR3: TGTGCCAGCAGCGTCTACACAGGGAACAATGAGCAGTTCTTC.